A single sample gave rise to the 8 T cell receptor beta chains below, sequenced in a study of Graves' ophthalmopathy and Graves' hyperthyroidism. The TCR beta CDR3 regions underwent amplification from RNA transcripts. Investigators did first-round RT-PCR with HTBI primers, then second-round multiplex PCR. MiXCR, applied by TCRdb to the multiplex PCR reads, yields one record per CDR3 protein. In the table there are about 1.2 million distinct CDR3 sequences, approximately 35% of which are singletons. The sequenced sample was peripheral blood or thyroid tissue (not recorded which). The receptors shown here come from an adult man with Graves' hyperthyroidism.

This clonotype has at least ten counts. The chain recombines TRBV15 with TRBJ2-7; D not resolved. From germline, CDR1 is LNHNV and CDR2 YYDKDF (reference sequence). V dropped 4 bases and J dropped 0 bases, with 16 bases sitting between them. The CDR3 is 16 amino acids. CDR3 sequence: CATSKEGTTLSYEQYF. For the CDR3, the DNA is TGTGCCACCAGCAAAGAAGGTACTACCCTCTCCTACGAGCAGTACTTC. Full variable domain (missing parts from reference TRBV15 and TRBJ2-7): DAMVIQNPRYQVTQFGKPVTLSCSQTLNHNVMYWYQQKSSQAPKLLFHYYDKDFNNEADTPDNFQSRRPNTSFCFLDIRSPGLGDTAMYLCATSKEGTTLSYEQYFGPGTRLTVT.

This clonotype was counted a few times. The chain employs TRBV6-5 and TRBJ2-6; 9 positions agree with TRBD1. The CDR3 is made up of 18 amino acids. Germline CDR1 and CDR2: MNHEY and SVGAGI. Trimming took 1 base from V and 1 from J; bases not matched to a gene: 5. The CDR3 loop reads CASSYLGTGRSGANVLTF. CDR3 nucleotide sequence: TGTGCCAGCAGTTACTTAGGGACAGGGCGGTCTGGGGCCAACGTCCTGACTTTC.

Many counts were recorded for this clonotype. The rearrangement links TRBV9 to TRBJ1-2; TRBD1 matches 7 bases. The ends lost 0 bases at V and 1 base at J; junction bases unmatched: 9. The germline gives CDR1 SGDLS, CDR2 YYNGEE. CDR3 length equals 17 residues. The CDR3 sequence is CASSVDPDRSFNYGYTF. CDR3 DNA: TGTGCCAGCAGCGTAGATCCGGACAGGTCATTTAACTATGGCTACACCTTC.

This clonotype was counted a few times. This chain connects TRBV4-3 to TRBJ1-4; D call uncertain. Germline CDR1 reads LGHNA; CDR2 reads YSLEER. V gave up 1 base and J gave up 11 bases, with 14 bases separating them. This CDR3 has 14 residues. CDR3 DNA sequence: TGCGCCAGCAGCCAAGCAGCCACAATTCGGAAACTGTTTTTT. The encoded protein is CASSQAATIRKLFF.

The chain carries TRBV16 and TRBJ1-5, with 10 nucleotides matching TRBD1. Germline V CDR1 and CDR2: KGHSY, FQNENV. CDR3 length: 19 residues. V shed 1 base and J 1 base; nucleotides not matched to a gene: 10. The CDR3 DNA sequence: TGTGCCAGCAGCCAATATCTAGGACAGGGGGTTAGAAGCAATCAGCCCCAGCATTTT. Amino acid sequence: CASSQYLGQGVRSNQPQHF.

About this clonotype itself: A much larger clone lies one base from this, so it may be a read error. V gene TRBV9 combines with J gene TRBJ2-7, with TRBD2 matching 7 bases. This CDR3 has 16 amino acids. Germline V gene lookup returns CDR1 SGDLS and CDR2 YYNGEE. The CDR3 loop reads CASSPMTGGDIYEQCF. In nucleotides, the CDR3 is TGTGCCAGCAGCCCCATGACGGGAGGCGACATCTACGAGCAGTGCTTC.

This clonotype showed up many times. DNA for the CDR3: TGTGCCACCAGCAGGATGTTTCGGAGCGGAGAGACCCAGTACTTC. This encodes CATSRMFRSGETQYF. The chain links TRBV15 to TRBJ2-5; D is perhaps TRBD2 (5 bases). The CDR3 is made up of 15 amino acids. V lost 3 bases and J 4 bases, leaving 15 bases between the germline ends. The germline gives CDR1 LNHNV, CDR2 YYDKDF (reference sequence).

The V gene is TRBV7-9, the J gene TRBJ2-5; D might be TRBD2 (5 bases). The better agreement between TRBJ2-1 and the DNA end casts doubt on the J call. The CDR3 has 12 residues. Germline V gene sequence: CDR1 SEHNR, CDR2 FQNEAQ (reference sequence). CDR3 sequence (DNA): TGTGCCAGCAGTTACCCGGGGAATGAGCAGTTCTTC. Amino acids: CASSYPGNEQFF.